This TCR beta chain emerged from a study of blood T cell repertoires in COVID-19. The CDR3 length is 14 residues. Germline CDR1 and CDR2: MNHEY and SVGAGI. Trimming left V 5 bases short and J 11 bases short, with 21 bases between. Profiling relied on immunoSEQ multiplex PCR, and the TCRdb table lists in-frame clones only, not all of them. The table has a few hundred thousand clones, around nine tenths seen once; the top ten hold approximately 9.4%. This chain links TRBV6-5 with TRBJ1-2, with D unclear. The source of this sequence is a man aged 40-55 years who had recovered from COVID-19. Material for sequencing was peripheral blood. This chain's CDR3 is CASSPDGYIGVYTF. DNA of the CDR3: TGTGCCAGCAGTCCTGACGGCTATATCGGGGTGTACACCTTC.